The 18 T cell receptor beta chains below come from one sample, sequenced in a study of metastatic and nonmetastatic thyroid tumors. No patient had received any treatment before thyroid surgery. TCRdb used MiXCR to call clones anew from the PCR reads. This sample has 15,000 or so clones; around 4% occur once, and the top ten carry roughly 27%. Source material: tumor tissue. These receptors originate from a female donor with papillary thyroid cancer or a benign thyroid nodule (not recorded which). Some clones in this sample may be carry-over from other donors' samples.

The gene calls are TRBV19 and TRBJ1-4, with no clear D. The CDR3 contains 16 residues. With 10 bases removed from V and 5 bases from J, the gap between germline ends came to 23 bases. CDR1 is LNHDA and CDR2 is SQIVND in the germline V gene (reference sequence). The CDR3 DNA sequence: TGTGCCACACGCGCGGCGCAGGCCATAGGGAATGAAAAACTGTTTTTT. Protein product: CATRAAQAIGNEKLFF.

This clone has just a few counts. The chain carries TRBV12-3 or TRBV12-4 and TRBJ1-5; tentatively, D is TRBD1 (6 bases). This CDR3 has 15 amino acids. Trimming took 7 bases from V and 6 from J, leaving 19 bases between them. The chain's CDR3 is CASTLSAGAGQPQHF. The CDR3 DNA is TGTGCCAGCACCCTATCCGCAGGGGCGGGTCAGCCCCAGCATTTT.

The chain uses TRBV15 and TRBJ2-3, with TRBD1 identical over 10 bases. Trimming took 5 bases from V and 4 from J; bases not matched to a gene: 3. CDR1 LNHNV and CDR2 YYDKDF come from the germline V gene (reference sequence). The CDR3 is made up of 14 amino acids. CDR3 DNA sequence: TGTGCCACCAGCGGACAGGGGGAGGCAGATACGCAGTATTTT. It translates to CATSGQGEADTQYF.

With respect to this clone: This sample includes further DNA sequences coding for the same CDR3. V is TRBV24-1 and J is TRBJ2-5; 8 bases are shared with TRBD1. The CDR3 runs 16 residues. V dropped 3 bases and J dropped 5; count of bases not matched to a gene: 10. Germline V CDR1 and CDR2: KGHDR, SFDVKD. CDR3 loop: CATSDPERTGKETQYF. DNA for the CDR3: TGTGCCACCAGTGATCCCGAAAGGACAGGGAAGGAGACCCAGTACTTC.

This clone was detected only a few times. The chain couples TRBV10-3 to TRBJ2-1; maybe TRBD2 (6 bases). Germline V lookup: CDR1 ENHRY, CDR2 SYGVKD. This CDR3 is 15 amino acids long. V was clipped by 2 bases and J by 5 bases, with 13 bases between them. The CDR3 region is CAISEGLPYNNEQFF. As DNA, the CDR3 is TGTGCCATCAGTGAGGGACTACCCTACAACAATGAGCAGTTCTTC.

In this sample, this clone turned up a few times. This may stem from a read error, because a much larger clone lies one nucleotide away. The V and J genes are TRBV7-9 and TRBJ1-2; 12 bases map to TRBD1. J lost 6 bases, V lost 5 bases, and 10 bases had no gene match. This CDR3 is 16 amino acids long. Per the germline V gene, CDR1 is SEHNR and CDR2 is FQNEAQ (reference sequence). The CDR3 bases are TGTGCCAGCAGCGCCGGGACAGGGGGCGCCGGAGATGGCTACACCTTC. Amino acids: CASSAGTGGAGDGYTF.

Only a few counts were recorded for this clone. The chain recombines TRBV12-3 or TRBV12-4 with TRBJ2-3; no reliable D call. V lost 6 bases, J lost 3 bases, and 10 bases lay in between. The CDR3 runs 13 residues. CDR3 loop: CASRMYGTDTQYF. In DNA form, the CDR3 reads TGTGCCAGCAGGATGTACGGTACAGATACGCAGTATTTT.

This rearrangement joins TRBV5-1 to TRBJ1-4; D gene uncertain. V was cut by 3 bases and J by 2 bases, with 8 bases left in between. The CDR3 runs 14 residues. Germline-derived CDR1 and CDR2 are SGHRS and YFSETQ. Here the CDR3 reads CASSSRSTNEKLFF. The DNA of the CDR3 is TGCGCCAGCAGCTCCCGTAGCACTAATGAAAAACTGTTTTTT.

In its sample, this clone was seen a few times. J is TRBJ2-7 and V is TRBV5-1; no definite D call. This CDR3 has 14 residues. Germline CDR1 and CDR2: SGHRS and YFSETQ. Trimming removed 0 bases at V and 0 bases at J, with 7 bases between. CDR3 DNA sequence: TGCGCCAGCAGCTTGGACACCAGCTCCTACGAGCAGTACTTC. This translates into CASSLDTSSYEQYF. Together with reference TRBV5-1 and TRBJ2-7, the CDR3 gives the full variable domain: KAGVTQTPRYLIKTRGQQVTLSCSPISGHRSVSWYQQTPGQGLQFLFEYFSETQRNKGNFPGRFSGRQFSNSRSEMNVSTLELGDSALYLCASSLDTSSYEQYFGPGTRLTVT.

This clone was counted a few times. This chain joins TRBV5-1 and TRBJ2-1; 13 positions match TRBD2. The trim removed 2 bases at V and 0 bases at J, leaving 2 bases unmatched. Looked up from germline, CDR1 is SGHRS and CDR2 is YFSETQ. The CDR3 covers 17 residues. The CDR3 is CASSFRTSGSSYNEQFF. The DNA of the CDR3 is TGCGCCAGCAGCTTCAGGACTAGCGGGAGCTCCTACAATGAGCAGTTCTTC.

The table lists this clone with a few counts. The rearrangement joins TRBV12-3 or TRBV12-4 to TRBJ2-7; D gene ambiguous. CDR3 length equals 16 residues. Trimming took off 5 bases at V and 3 bases at J, with 20 bases between the two ends. The CDR3, as DNA: TGTGCCAGCAGTCACGCCCCCAAGGGTGGGAACTACGAGCAGTACTTC. As protein: CASSHAPKGGNYEQYF.

The CDR3 DNA follows: TGTGCCAGCAGGTCCTCAGCGAACACCGGGGAGCTGTTTTTT. Protein product: CASRSSANTGELFF. The V gene is TRBV9, the J gene TRBJ2-2; D unresolved. Germline loops: CDR1 SGDLS, CDR2 YYNGEE. The CDR3 runs 14 residues. Trimming removed 5 bases from V and 0 bases from J, with 8 bases in between. The full variable domain, in which reference TRBV9 and TRBJ2-2 provide the parts outside the CDR3, is DSGVTQTPKHLITATGQRVTLRCSPRSGDLSVYWYQQSLDQGLQFLIQYYNGEERAKGNILERFSAQQFPDLHSELNLSSLELGDSALYFCASRSSANTGELFFGEGSRLTVL.

This clone was counted between two and nine times. V gene TRBV27 combines with J gene TRBJ1-2, with TRBD1 as a possible D gene (5 bases). The CDR3 extends over 15 amino acids. Germline CDR1 MNHEY, CDR2 SMNVEV (reference sequence). Deletions cut 0 bases from V and 4 bases from J, with 12 bases between. The CDR3 loop is CASSLSMSGPYGYTF. CDR3 DNA sequence: TGTGCCAGCAGTTTATCGATGTCAGGGCCCTATGGCTACACCTTC.

The chain uses TRBV18 and TRBJ1-5; 9 bases line up with TRBD1. Looked up from germline, CDR1 is KGHSH and CDR2 is LQKENI. There are 16 residues in the CDR3. With V trimmed by 3 bases and J by 6 bases, 9 bases remained unmatched. The chain's CDR3 is CASSPIRGQGAQPQHF. The CDR3 DNA reads as TGTGCCAGCTCACCGATAAGGGGACAGGGAGCTCAGCCCCAGCATTTT.

The chain is built from TRBV12-3 or TRBV12-4 and TRBJ1-5; TRBD1 is a possible D gene (6 bases). V was trimmed by 6 bases and J by 3 bases, leaving 12 bases between them. There are 14 residues in the CDR3. The CDR3 DNA reads TGTGCCAGCAGCAACTCAGGGGCCAATCAGCCCCAGCATTTT. This codes for CASSNSGANQPQHF.

This clone was counted between two and nine times. The CDR3 nucleotides are TGTGCCAGCAAGAGGGACACTGAAGCTTTCTTT. Its protein product is CASKRDTEAFF. V usage is TRBV2 and J usage is TRBJ1-1; D is uncertain. V was clipped by 7 bases and J by 3 bases, with 6 bases between them. The CDR3 is made up of 11 amino acids. Germline CDR1 reads SNHLY; CDR2 reads FYNNEI.

This clone was counted between two and nine times. The rearrangement joins TRBV6-1 to TRBJ1-1; TRBD1 might be the D (5 bases). The germline gives CDR1 MNHNS, CDR2 SASEGT. The length of the CDR3 is 12 residues. V was cut by 7 bases and J by 3 bases, with 9 bases left in between. CDR3 DNA sequence: TGTGCCAGCAACCGGGGGGACACTGAAGCTTTCTTT. This gives the protein CASNRGDTEAFF.

This clone was seen more than once but under ten times. This chain joins TRBV27 and TRBJ2-7; 10 bases map to TRBD2. This CDR3 is 17 amino acids long. Germline CDR1 is MNHEY and CDR2 is SMNVEV (reference sequence). The trim removed 4 bases at V and 5 bases at J, leaving 14 bases unmatched. The chain's CDR3 is CASSSIRGLAGVNEQYF. CDR3 DNA: TGTGCCAGCAGTTCCATCAGAGGGCTAGCGGGAGTAAACGAGCAGTACTTC.